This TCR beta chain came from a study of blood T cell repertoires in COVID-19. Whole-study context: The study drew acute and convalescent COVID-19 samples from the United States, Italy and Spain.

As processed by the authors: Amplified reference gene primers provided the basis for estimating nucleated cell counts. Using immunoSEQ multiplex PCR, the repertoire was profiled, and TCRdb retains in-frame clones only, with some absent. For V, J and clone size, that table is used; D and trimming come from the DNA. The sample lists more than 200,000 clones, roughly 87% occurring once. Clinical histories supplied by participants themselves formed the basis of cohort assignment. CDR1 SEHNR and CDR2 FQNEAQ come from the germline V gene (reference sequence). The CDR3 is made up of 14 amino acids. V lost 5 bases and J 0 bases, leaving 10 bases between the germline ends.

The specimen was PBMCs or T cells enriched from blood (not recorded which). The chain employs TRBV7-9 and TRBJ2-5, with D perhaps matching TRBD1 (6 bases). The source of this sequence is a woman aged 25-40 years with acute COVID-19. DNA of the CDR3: TGTGCCAGCAGCCCAGGACAGTACCAAGAGACCCAGTACTTC. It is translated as CASSPGQYQETQYF.